This T cell receptor (beta chain) comes out of a study of post-analysis software for immune sequencing data. Broader study findings: Compared with controls, patients had more of about 5 TRBV segments, including TRBV5-6, TRBV5-1 and TRBV20-1.

Researchers reported that TCR beta cDNA libraries carried unique molecular identifiers. Each CDR3 protein is one row after TCRdb ran MiXCR on the PCR reads. The table lists 350,000 to 450,000 distinct CDR3 sequences, roughly 36% of them singletons. V was cut by 5 bases and J by 4 bases, with 18 bases left in between. CDR3 length equals 15 residues. Looked up from germline, CDR1 is SGHTA and CDR2 is FQGTGA. A remark on this clonotype: Antigen unknown.

The J gene is TRBJ2-7, the V gene TRBV7-3; D could derive from TRBD1 or TRBD2 (6 bases each). The sequence was obtained from a girl aged 10-17 years with multiple sclerosis. Sequencing was performed on blood. In DNA form, the CDR3 reads TGTGCCAGCAGCCCATTGGGGGGCCGTGGGTACGAGCAGTACTTC. It encodes CASSPLGGRGYEQYF.